This TCR beta chain comes out of a study of blood T cell repertoires in COVID-19. At the level of the study: Sites in the United States, Italy and Spain provided acute and convalescent COVID-19 samples.

V shed 5 bases, J shed 2 bases, and the junction held 2 bases outside the gene matches. CDR1 is MNHEY and CDR2 is SVGEGT in the germline V gene. The CDR3 has 14 amino acids. Sequenced by immunoSEQ multiplex PCR; TCRdb stores in-frame clones only, minus some. Of around 280,000 clones detected, about 89% appear once; the ten largest clones hold about 1.7%. The V call is TRBV6-2 or TRBV6-3, the J call TRBJ1-2, with 10 nucleotides matching TRBD1. The sample taken for sequencing was PBMCs or T cells enriched from blood (not recorded which). This receptor was taken from a woman between 40 and 55 years old who had recovered from COVID-19. As DNA, the CDR3 is TGTGCCAGCAGTGACAGGGGGCGGAACTATGGCTACACCTTC. It encodes CASSDRGRNYGYTF.